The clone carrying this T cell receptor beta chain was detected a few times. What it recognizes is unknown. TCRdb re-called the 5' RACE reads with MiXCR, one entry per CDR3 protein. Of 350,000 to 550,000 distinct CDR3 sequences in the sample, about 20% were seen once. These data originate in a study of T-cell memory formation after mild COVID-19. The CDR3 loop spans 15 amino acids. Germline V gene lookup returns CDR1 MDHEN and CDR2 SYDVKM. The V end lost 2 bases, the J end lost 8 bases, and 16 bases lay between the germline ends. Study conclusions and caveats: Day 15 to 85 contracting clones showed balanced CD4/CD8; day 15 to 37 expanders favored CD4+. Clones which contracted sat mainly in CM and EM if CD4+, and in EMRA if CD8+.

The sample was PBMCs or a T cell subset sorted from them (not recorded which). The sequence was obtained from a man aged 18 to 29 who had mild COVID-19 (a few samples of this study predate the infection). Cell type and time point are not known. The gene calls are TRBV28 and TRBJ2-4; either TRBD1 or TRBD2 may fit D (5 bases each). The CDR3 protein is CASSLMGTLEDIQYF. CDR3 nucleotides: TGTGCCAGCAGTTTAATGGGGACCTTGGAGGACATTCAGTACTTC.